The clone carrying this T cell receptor (beta chain) was seen only a few times. These data originate in a study of blood T cell repertoires in COVID-19. Between the trimmed V and J ends, which lost 0 bases and 7 bases, there was a span of 16 bases. This CDR3 contains 16 residues. Germline loops: CDR1 MGHRA, CDR2 YSYEKL. The table came from immunoSEQ multiplex PCR; TCRdb's copy has only in-frame clones and leaves some out. The data show 140,000 to 150,000 clones, 65% to 85% seen once. Specimen: peripheral blood. The receptor's source is a man aged 60 to 69 with active or convalescent COVID-19. The gene calls are TRBV4-1 and TRBJ2-1, with a possible D match to TRBD2 (5 bases). The chain's CDR3 is CASSQDGLAGRNEQFF. The CDR3 nucleotides read TGCGCCAGCAGCCAAGATGGTCTAGCCGGGCGGAATGAGCAGTTCTTC.